These 13 T cell receptor beta chains share one sample of origin, sequenced in a study of T cells expressing NK-cell markers. TCRdb reanalyzed the 5' RACE reads and collapses them to one entry per CDR3 protein, without DNA. The sample's table shows around 260,000 distinct CDR3 sequences. The sequencing input was blood T cells: a sorted CD56 or NKG2C T cell subset, CD4+ or CD8+ T cells, or bulk PBMC T cells (not recorded which). Every receptor here comes from a woman aged 18-70 years in good health.

J is TRBJ2-1 and V is TRBV20-1; TCRdb indicates TRBD1, and absent DNA this call remains unverified. CDR1 DFQATT and CDR2 SNEGSKA come from the germline V gene (reference sequence). The CDR3 is 13 amino acids. CDR3 amino acids: CSAGGGSYNEQFF.

The chain has TRBV20-1 and TRBJ2-5; TCRdb gives TRBD1 as the D gene, but with no DNA this cannot be confirmed. The CDR3 is made up of 15 amino acids. Germline lookup yields CDR1 DFQATT and CDR2 SNEGSKA (reference sequence). CDR3: CSAKGLAGAQETQYF.

The chain joins TRBV24-1 to TRBJ2-1; TCRdb gives TRBD1 as the D gene, but with no DNA this cannot be confirmed. Looked up from germline, CDR1 is KGHDR and CDR2 is SFDVKD. The CDR3 runs to 17 residues. The CDR3: CATSDPMRTGSYNEQFF.

The V and J genes are TRBV5-4 and TRBJ1-4. This CDR3 comprises 15 residues. Looked up from germline, CDR1 is SGHNT and CDR2 is YYREEE (reference sequence). CDR3 loop: CASSVQTAGNEKLFF.

V is TRBV6-8 and J is TRBJ2-5; TCRdb lists TRBD1, though no DNA is available to test this call. Germline assignment: CDR1 MNHGY and CDR2 SAAAGT. The CDR3 runs to 19 residues. CDR3 sequence: CASITHRLPGETAQETQYF.

V and J are TRBV7-2 and TRBJ2-1. Germline CDR1 is SGHTA and CDR2 is FQGNSA. The CDR3 is 15 residues long. CDR3 sequence reads: CASSLGSISYNEQFF.

CDR3 sequence: CASSESQPGNQPQHF. The J gene is TRBJ1-5, the V gene TRBV25-1. This CDR3 is 15 amino acids long. Looked up from germline, CDR1 is MGHDK and CDR2 is SYGVNS. The whole variable domain, remainder taken from reference TRBV25-1 and TRBJ1-5, is EADIYQTPRYLVIGTGKKITLECSQTMGHDKMYWYQQDPGMELHLIHYSYGVNSTEKGDLSSESTVSRIRTEHFPLTLESARPSHTSQYLCASSESQPGNQPQHFGDGTRLSIL.

V gene TRBV19 combines with J gene TRBJ2-4; there is no DNA to check the TCRdb D call of TRBD2. The CDR3 covers 15 residues. In germline, CDR1 is LNHDA, CDR2 SQIVND (reference sequence). The CDR3 is CASSLGGGAKNIQYF.

The chain carries TRBV5-1 and TRBJ1-4; TCRdb's D call, TRBD1, is unchecked because there is no DNA. This CDR3 region has 14 residues. Germline assignment: CDR1 SGHRS and CDR2 YFSETQ. CDR3 loop: CASSSGTTNEKLFF.

This sequence joins TRBV10-3 and TRBJ1-3; TCRdb calls TRBD1, which cannot be checked without DNA. The CDR3 totals 17 residues. Looked up from germline, CDR1 is ENHRY and CDR2 is SYGVKD. CDR3 sequence: CAISGPGQGASGNTIYF.

The gene calls are TRBV12-3 or TRBV12-4 and TRBJ2-3; lacking DNA, the TRBD1 call made by TCRdb goes unchecked. CDR3 length: 15 amino acids. This chain's CDR3 is CASSQSVGGTDTQYF.

V usage is TRBV5-4 and J usage is TRBJ2-1. This CDR3 is built from 14 residues. From germline, CDR1 is SGHNT and CDR2 YYREEE (reference sequence). CDR3 protein: CASSWGIRADEQFF.

The chain couples TRBV18 to TRBJ2-2; TCRdb gives TRBD1 as the D gene, but with no DNA this cannot be confirmed. This CDR3 spans 15 amino acids. The germline V gene encodes CDR1 KGHSH and CDR2 LQKENI. The CDR3 is CASSPLQRDTGELFF.